The T cell receptor (beta chain) described here comes from a study of CD4 and CD8 cells across lung adenocarcinoma regions. The patients had localized lung adenocarcinoma, a non-small cell subtype. This clonotype was observed a few times. Each CDR3 protein gets one entry after TCRdb re-called the PCR reads with MiXCR. The table lists some 19,000 distinct CDR3 sequences, about 54% of them singletons. Material for sequencing was CD8+ T cells from the center of a lung tumor. The source is a female donor with lung adenocarcinoma. The CD4 and CD8 labels of this study may be unreliable.

The CDR3 sequence: CASSLWTSVPTDTQYF. In DNA, the CDR3 is TGTGCCAGCAGTTTATGGACTAGCGTACCCACAGATACGCAGTATTTT. The V and J genes are TRBV28 and TRBJ2-3; 8 bases line up with TRBD2. This CDR3 has 16 residues. V lost 0 bases to trimming and J lost 2 bases; unmatched junction nucleotides: 4. Germline CDR1 reads MDHEN; CDR2 reads SYDVKM.